This T cell receptor beta chain stems from a study of cytomegalovirus exposure and HLA in healthy donors. Study-wide findings and caveats: Listed as cytomegalovirus-associated were roughly 180 TCR beta chains.

V lost 6 bases, J lost 0 bases, and 7 bases stayed unmatched. This CDR3 is 16 amino acids long. CDR1 MNHEY and CDR2 SMNVEV come from the germline V gene (reference sequence). This clone has only a few counts. What it binds is not known. Repertoires were generated with immunoSEQ multiplex PCR, while TCRdb's copy carries only in-frame clones and drops some. The sample yields roughly 130,000 clones, 85% to 90% seen once. This sequence originates from a young man in good health and CMV-seronegative. This chain links TRBV27 with TRBJ2-3; TRBD2 aligns across 9 bases. Sequenced material: PBMCs. The CDR3 coding sequence is TGTGCCAGCAGGTTAGCGGGGGATTCTAGCACAGATACGCAGTATTTT. This sequence encodes CASRLAGDSSTDTQYF.